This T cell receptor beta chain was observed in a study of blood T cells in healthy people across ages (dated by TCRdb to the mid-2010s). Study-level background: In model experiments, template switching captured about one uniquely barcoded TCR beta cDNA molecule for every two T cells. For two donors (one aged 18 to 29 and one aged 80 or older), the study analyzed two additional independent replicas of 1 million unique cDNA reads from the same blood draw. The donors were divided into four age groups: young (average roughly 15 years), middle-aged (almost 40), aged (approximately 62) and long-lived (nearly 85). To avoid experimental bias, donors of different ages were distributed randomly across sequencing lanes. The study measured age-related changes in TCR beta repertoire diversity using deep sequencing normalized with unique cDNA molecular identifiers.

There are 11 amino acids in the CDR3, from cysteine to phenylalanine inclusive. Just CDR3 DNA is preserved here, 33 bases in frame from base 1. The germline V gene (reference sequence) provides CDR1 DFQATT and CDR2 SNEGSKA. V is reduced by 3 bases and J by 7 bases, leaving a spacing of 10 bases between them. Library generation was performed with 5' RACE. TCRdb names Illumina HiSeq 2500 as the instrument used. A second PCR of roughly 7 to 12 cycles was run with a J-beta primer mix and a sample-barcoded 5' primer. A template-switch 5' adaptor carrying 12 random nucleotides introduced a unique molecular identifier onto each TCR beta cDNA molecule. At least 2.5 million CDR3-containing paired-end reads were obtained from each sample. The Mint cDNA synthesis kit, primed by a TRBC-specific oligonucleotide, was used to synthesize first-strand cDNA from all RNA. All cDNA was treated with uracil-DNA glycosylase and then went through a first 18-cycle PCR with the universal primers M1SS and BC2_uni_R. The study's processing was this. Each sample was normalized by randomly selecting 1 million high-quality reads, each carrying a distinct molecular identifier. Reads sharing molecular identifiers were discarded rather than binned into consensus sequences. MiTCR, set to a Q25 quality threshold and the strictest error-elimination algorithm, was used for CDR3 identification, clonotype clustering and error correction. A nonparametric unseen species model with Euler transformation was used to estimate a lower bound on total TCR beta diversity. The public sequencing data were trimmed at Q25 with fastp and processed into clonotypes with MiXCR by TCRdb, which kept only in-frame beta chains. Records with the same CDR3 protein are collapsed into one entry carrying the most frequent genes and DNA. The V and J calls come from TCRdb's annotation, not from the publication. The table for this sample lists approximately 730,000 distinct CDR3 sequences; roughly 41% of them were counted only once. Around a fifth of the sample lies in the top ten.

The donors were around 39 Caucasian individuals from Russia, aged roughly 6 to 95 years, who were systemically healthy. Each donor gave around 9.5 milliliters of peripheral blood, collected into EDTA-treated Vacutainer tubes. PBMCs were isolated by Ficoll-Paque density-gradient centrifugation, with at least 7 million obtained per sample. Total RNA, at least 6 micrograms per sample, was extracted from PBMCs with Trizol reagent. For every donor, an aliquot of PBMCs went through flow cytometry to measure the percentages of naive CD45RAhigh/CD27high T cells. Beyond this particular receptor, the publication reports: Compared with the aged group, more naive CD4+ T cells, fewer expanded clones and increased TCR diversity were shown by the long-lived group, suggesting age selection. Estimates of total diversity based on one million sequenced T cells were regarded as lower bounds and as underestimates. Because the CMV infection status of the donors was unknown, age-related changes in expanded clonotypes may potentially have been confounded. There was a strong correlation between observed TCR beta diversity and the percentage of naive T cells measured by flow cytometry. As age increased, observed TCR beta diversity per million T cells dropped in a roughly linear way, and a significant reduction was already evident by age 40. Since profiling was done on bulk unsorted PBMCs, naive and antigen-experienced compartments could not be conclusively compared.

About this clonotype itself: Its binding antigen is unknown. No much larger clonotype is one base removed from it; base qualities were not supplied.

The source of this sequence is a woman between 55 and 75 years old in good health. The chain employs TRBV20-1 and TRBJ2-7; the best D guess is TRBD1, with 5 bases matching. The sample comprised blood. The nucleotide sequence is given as TGCAGTGCTAGGCAGGGCCGAGAGCAGTACTTC. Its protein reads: CSARQGREQYF.